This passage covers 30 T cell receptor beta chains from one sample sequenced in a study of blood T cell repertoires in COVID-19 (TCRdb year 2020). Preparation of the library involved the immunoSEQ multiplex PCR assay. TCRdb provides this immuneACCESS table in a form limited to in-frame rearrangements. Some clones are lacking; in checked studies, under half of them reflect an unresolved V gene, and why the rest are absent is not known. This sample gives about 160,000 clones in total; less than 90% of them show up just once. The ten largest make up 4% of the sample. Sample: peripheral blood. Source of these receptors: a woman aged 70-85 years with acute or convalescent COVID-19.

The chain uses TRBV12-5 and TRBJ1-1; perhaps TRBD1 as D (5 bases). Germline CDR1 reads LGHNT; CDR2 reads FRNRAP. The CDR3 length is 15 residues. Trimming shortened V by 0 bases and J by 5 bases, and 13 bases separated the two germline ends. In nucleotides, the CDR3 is TGTGCTAGTGGTTTGGTAATCTCAGGGAGGACTGAAGCTTTCTTT. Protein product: CASGLVISGRTEAFF.

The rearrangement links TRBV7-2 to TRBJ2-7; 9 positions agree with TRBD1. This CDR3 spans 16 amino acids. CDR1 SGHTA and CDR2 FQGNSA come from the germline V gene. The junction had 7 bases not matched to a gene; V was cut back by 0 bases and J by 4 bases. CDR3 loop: CASSLAQGQGRYEQYF. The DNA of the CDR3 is TGTGCCAGCAGCTTAGCGCAGGGACAGGGTCGTTACGAGCAGTACTTC.

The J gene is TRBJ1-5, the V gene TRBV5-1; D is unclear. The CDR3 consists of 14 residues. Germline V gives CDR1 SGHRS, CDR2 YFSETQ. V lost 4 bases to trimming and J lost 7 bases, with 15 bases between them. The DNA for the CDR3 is TGCGCCAGCAGCGTCCTAGATGCTGAGCAGCCCCAGCATTTT. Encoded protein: CASSVLDAEQPQHF.

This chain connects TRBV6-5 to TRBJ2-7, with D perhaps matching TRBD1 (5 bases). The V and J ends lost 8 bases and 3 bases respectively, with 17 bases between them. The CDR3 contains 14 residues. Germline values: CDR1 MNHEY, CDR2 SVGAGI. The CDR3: CASQDIIHGYEQYF. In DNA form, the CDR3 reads TGTGCCAGCCAGGACATCATTCACGGCTACGAGCAGTACTTC.

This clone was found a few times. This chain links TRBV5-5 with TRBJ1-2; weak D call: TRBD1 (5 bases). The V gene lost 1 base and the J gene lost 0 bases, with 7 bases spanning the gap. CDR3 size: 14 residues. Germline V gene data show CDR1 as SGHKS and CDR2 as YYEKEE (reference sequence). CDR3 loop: CASSLSRANYGYTF. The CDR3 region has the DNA TGTGCCAGCAGCTTGTCCAGGGCTAACTATGGCTACACCTTC.

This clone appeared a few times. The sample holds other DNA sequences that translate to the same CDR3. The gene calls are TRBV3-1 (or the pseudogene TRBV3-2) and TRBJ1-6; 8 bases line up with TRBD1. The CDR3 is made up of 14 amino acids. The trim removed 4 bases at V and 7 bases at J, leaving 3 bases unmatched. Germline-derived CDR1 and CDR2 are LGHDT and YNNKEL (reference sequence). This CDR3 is CASSPGTGNSPLHF. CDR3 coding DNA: TGTGCCAGCAGCCCCGGGACAGGAAATTCACCCCTCCACTTT.

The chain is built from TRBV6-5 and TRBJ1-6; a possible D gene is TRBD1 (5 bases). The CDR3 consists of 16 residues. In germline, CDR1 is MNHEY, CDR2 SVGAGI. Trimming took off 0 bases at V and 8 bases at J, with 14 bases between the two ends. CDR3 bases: TGTGCCAGCAGTTACTCGATTGGGGGAGGCCATTCACCCCTCCACTTT. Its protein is CASSYSIGGGHSPLHF.

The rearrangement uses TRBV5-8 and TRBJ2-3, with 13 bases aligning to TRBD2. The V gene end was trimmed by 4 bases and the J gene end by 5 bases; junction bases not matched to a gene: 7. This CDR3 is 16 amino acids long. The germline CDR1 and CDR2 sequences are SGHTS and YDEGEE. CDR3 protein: CASSTGLAGVGDTQYF. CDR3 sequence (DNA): TGTGCCAGCAGCACCGGACTAGCGGGAGTGGGAGATACGCAGTATTTT.

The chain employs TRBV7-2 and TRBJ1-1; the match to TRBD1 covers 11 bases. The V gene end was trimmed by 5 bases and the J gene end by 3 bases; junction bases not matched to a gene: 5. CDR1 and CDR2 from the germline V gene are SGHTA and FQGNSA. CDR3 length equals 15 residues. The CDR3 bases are TGTGCCAGCAGCCCAGGACAGGGGGCTTACACTGAAGCTTTCTTT. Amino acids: CASSPGQGAYTEAFF.

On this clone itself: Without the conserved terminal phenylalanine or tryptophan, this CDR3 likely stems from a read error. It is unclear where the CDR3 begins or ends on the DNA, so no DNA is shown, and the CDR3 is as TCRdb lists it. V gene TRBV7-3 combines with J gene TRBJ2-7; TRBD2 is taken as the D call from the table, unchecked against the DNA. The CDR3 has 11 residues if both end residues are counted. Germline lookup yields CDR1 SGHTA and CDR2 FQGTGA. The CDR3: CASSFPGRGAA.

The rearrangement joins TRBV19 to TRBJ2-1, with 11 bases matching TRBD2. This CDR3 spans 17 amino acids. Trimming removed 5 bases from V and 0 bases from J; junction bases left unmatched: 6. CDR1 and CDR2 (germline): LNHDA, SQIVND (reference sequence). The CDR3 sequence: CASSRGTSGSSYNEQFF. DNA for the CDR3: TGTGCCAGTAGTCGAGGGACTAGCGGAAGCTCCTACAATGAGCAGTTCTTC.

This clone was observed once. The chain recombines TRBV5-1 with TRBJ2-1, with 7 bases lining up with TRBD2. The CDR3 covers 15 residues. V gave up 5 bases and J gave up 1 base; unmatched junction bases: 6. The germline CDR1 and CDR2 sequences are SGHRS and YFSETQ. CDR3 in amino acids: CASRFREVSYNEQFF. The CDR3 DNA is TGCGCCAGCAGGTTCCGGGAGGTTTCCTACAATGAGCAGTTCTTC.

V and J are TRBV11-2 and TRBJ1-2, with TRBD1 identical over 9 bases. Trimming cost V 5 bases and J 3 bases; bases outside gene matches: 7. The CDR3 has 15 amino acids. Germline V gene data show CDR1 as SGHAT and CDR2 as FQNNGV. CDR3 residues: CASSLWDRVDYGYTF. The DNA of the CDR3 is TGTGCCAGCAGCCTGTGGGACAGGGTTGACTATGGCTACACCTTC.

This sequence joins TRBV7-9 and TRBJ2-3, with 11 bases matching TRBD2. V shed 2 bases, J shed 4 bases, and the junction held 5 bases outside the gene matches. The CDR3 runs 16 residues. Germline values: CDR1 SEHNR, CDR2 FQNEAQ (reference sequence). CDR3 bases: TGTGCCAGCAGCTTACATAGCGGGGGGGCCTCAGATACGCAGTATTTT. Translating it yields CASSLHSGGASDTQYF.

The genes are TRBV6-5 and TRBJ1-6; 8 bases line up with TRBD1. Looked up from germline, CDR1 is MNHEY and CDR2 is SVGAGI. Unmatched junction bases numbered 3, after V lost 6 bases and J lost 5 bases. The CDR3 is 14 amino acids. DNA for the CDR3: TGTGCCAGCAGCTTGACAGGGGATAATTCACCCCTCCACTTT. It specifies CASSLTGDNSPLHF.

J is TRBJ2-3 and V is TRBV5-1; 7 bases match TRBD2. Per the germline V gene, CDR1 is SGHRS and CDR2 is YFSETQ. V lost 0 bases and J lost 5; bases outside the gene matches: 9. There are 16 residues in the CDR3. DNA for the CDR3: TGCGCCAGCAGCTTGGTCGGTGGCGGGAGTGGAGATACGCAGTATTTT. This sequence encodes CASSLVGGGSGDTQYF.

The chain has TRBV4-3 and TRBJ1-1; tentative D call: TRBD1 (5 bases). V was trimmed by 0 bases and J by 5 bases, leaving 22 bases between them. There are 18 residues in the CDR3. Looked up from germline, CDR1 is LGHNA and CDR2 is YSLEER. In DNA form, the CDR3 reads TGCGCCAGCAGCCAAGATGCCCTCTCAATGATCAGGGTGACTGAAGCTTTCTTT. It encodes CASSQDALSMIRVTEAFF.

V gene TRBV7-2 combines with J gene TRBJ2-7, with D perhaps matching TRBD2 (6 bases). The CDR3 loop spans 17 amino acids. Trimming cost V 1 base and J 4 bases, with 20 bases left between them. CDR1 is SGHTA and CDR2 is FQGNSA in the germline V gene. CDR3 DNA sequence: TGTGCCAGCAGCTTAGGGACTACAACCTTCACCCCATACGAGCAGTACTTC. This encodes CASSLGTTTFTPYEQYF.

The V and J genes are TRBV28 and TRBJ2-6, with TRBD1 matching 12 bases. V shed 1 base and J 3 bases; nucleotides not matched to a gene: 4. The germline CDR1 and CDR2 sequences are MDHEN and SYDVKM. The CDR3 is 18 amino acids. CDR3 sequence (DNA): TGTGCCAGCAGTTTATTGGGGACAGGGGGCTATGGGGCCAACGTCCTGACTTTC. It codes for CASSLLGTGGYGANVLTF.

CDR3 DNA sequence: TGTGCCAGCAGCTTAGACAGGGGGTCGTCCTACGAGCAGTACTTC. Translating gives CASSLDRGSSYEQYF. The V call is TRBV11-2, the J call TRBJ2-7; 7 bases align to TRBD1. Germline V CDR1 and CDR2: SGHAT, FQNNGV. Losses at the gene ends were 0 bases for V and 1 base for J; bases not matched to a gene: 3. CDR3 length: 15 residues.

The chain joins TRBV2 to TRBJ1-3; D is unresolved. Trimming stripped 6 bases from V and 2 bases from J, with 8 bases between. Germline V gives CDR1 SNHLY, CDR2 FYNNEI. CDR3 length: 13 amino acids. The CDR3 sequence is CASSPFPGNTIYF. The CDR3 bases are TGTGCCAGCAGCCCTTTCCCTGGAAACACCATATATTTT.

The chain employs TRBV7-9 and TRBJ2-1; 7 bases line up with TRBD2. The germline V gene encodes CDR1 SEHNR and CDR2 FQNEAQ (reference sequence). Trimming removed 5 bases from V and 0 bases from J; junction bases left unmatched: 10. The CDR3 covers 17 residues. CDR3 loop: CASSPRTRESSYNEQFF. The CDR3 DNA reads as TGTGCCAGCAGCCCTCGGACTAGGGAGAGCTCCTACAATGAGCAGTTCTTC.

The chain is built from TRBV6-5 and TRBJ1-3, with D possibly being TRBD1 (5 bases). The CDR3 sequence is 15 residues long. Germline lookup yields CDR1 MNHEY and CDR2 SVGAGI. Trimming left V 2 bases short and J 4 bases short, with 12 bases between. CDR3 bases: TGTGCCAGCAGTTACGCCGGAGGGGCCGGAAACACCATATATTTT. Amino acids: CASSYAGGAGNTIYF.

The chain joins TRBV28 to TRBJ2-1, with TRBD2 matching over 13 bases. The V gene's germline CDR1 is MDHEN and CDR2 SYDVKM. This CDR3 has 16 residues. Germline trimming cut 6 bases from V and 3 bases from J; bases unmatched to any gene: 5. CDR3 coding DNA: TGTGCCAGCAGCAGAGGACTAGCGGGAGTCTACAATGAGCAGTTCTTC. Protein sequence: CASSRGLAGVYNEQFF.

The DNA of the CDR3 is TGCGCCAGCAGCCAGGCGGACTCCCGTGATACGCAGTATTTT. Amino acids: CASSQADSRDTQYF. The chain recombines TRBV4-3 with TRBJ2-3, with TRBD2 as a possible D gene (5 bases). Trimming stripped 3 bases from V and 6 bases from J, with 13 bases between. CDR3 length: 14 amino acids. CDR1 is LGHNA, CDR2 YSLEER, per germline.

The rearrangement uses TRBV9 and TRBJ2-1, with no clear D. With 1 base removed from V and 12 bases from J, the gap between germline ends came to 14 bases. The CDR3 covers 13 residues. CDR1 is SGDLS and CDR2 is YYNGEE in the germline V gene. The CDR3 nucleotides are TGTGCCAGCAGCGTACAACGGCGGTCAGTGCAGTTCTTC. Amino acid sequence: CASSVQRRSVQFF.

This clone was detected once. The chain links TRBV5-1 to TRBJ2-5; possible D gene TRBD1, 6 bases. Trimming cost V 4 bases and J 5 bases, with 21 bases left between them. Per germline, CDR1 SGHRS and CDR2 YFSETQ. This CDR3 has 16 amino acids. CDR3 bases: TGCGCCAGCAGCGCCGCACTCAGGGGCTTGAGCGAGACCCAGTACTTC. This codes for CASSAALRGLSETQYF.

The CDR3 here is CASGGQPNEKLFF. In DNA, the CDR3 is TGTGCCAGCGGCGGGCAGCCAAATGAAAAACTGTTTTTT. This sequence joins TRBV28 and TRBJ1-4, with D unclear. This CDR3 is 13 amino acids long. Germline loops: CDR1 MDHEN, CDR2 SYDVKM. Trimming left V 8 bases short and J 5 bases short, with 12 bases between. Full variable domain (remainder filled in from reference TRBV28 and TRBJ1-4): DVKVTQSSRYLVKRTGEKVFLECVQDMDHENMFWYRQDPGLGLRLIYFSYDVKMKEKGDIPEGYSVSREKKERFSLILESASTNQTSMYLCASGGQPNEKLFFGSGTQLSVL.

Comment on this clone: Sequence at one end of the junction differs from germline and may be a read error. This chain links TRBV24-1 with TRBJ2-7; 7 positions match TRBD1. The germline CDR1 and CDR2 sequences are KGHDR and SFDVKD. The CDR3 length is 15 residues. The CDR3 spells CVTSDPRGTDYEQYF. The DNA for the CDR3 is TGTGTCACCAGTGATCCCAGAGGGACAGACTACGAGCAGTACTTC.

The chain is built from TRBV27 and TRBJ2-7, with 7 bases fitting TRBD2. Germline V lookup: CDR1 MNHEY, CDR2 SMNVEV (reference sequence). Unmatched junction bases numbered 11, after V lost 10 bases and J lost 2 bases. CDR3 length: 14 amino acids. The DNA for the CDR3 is TGTGCCACCAGAGGGTTGGGGGGGACCTACGAGCAGTACTTC. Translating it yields CATRGLGGTYEQYF.